This T cell receptor beta chain was documented in a study of shared clonotypes between healthy human individuals. This clone was counted a single time. V shed 8 bases, J shed 4 bases, and the junction held 11 bases outside the gene matches. Per germline, CDR1 LGHNA and CDR2 YSLEER. The CDR3 is 15 amino acids. Sequenced by immunoSEQ multiplex PCR; TCRdb stores in-frame clones only, minus some. The data contain about 2.5 million clones, less than 95% of them seen just once; the ten biggest clones take up 0.3% to 0.45%. The clonotype was recovered from a man younger than 35 in good health. Some clones in this sample may be carry-over from other donors' samples. The genes are TRBV4-3 and TRBJ2-3; TRBD2 matches at 8 bases. The specimen was naive CD4+ T cells from PBMCs. The subset is: CD45RA+ positively selected. CDR3 nucleotides: TGCGCCAGCTCGTCCCACCGGGGGGGCGCAGATACGCAGTATTTT. It translates to CASSSHRGGADTQYF.